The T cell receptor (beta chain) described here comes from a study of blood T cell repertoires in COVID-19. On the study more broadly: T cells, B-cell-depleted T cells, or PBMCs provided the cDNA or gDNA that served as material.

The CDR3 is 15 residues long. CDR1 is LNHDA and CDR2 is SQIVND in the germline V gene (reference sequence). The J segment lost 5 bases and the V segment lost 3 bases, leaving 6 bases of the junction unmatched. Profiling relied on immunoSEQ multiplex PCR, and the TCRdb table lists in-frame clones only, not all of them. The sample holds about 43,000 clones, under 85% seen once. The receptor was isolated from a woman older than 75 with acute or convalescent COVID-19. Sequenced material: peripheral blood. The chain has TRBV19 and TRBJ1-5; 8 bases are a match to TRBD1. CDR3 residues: CASSMKQGGHQPQHF. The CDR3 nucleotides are TGTGCCAGTAGTATGAAACAGGGGGGCCATCAGCCCCAGCATTTT.